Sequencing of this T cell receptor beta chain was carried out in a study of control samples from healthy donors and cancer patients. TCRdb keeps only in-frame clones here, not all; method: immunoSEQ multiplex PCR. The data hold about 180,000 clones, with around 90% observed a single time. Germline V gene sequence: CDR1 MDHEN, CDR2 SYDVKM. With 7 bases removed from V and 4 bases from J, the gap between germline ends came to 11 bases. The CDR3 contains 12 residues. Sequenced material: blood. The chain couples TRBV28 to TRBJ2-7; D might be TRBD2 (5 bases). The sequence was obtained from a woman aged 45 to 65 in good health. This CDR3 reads CASNRQRYEQYF. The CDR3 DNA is TGTGCCAGCAACCGCCAGCGGTACGAGCAGTACTTC.